This T cell receptor (beta chain) is drawn from a study of T cells after somatic rescue of genetic block. Libraries were prepared by immunoSEQ multiplex PCR; TCRdb keeps only in-frame clonotypes and omits some of them. The sample yields 95,000 to 120,000 clones, around nine tenths seen once. J lost 5 bases, V lost 4 bases, and 11 bases had no gene match. The CDR3 runs 15 residues. Germline V gives CDR1 MNHEY, CDR2 SMNVEV (reference sequence). The rearrangement uses TRBV27 and TRBJ2-7; 7 nucleotides align to TRBD1. The sequence derives from a woman younger than 35. Sequencing input: peripheral blood mononuclear cells (PBMCs). The CDR3 region is CASSWGTDLRDEQYF. The DNA for the CDR3 is TGTGCCAGCAGTTGGGGGACAGACCTTAGGGACGAGCAGTACTTC.